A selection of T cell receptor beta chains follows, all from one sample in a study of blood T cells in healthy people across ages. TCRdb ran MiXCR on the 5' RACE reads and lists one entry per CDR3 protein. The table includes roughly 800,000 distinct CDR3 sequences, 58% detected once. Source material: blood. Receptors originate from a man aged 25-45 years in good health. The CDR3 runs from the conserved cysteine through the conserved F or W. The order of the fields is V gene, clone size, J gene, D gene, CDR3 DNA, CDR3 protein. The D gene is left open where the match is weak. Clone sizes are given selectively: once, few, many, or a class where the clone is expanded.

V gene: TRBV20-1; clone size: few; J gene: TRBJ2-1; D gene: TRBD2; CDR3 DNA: TGCAGTGCTAGAGTCCCTTTCAGGGAGGGCGGGTCCTACAATGAGCAGTTCTTC; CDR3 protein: CSARVPFREGGSYNEQFF
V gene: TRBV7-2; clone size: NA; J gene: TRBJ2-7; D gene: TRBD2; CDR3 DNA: TGTGCCAGCAGGTTAGCGGGAGATCTCGAGCAGTACTTC; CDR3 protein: CASRLAGDLEQYF
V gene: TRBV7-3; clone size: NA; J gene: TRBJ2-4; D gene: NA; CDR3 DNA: TGTGCCAGCAGCTTAACAGGGCAGGGCAACATTCAGTACTTC; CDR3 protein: CASSLTGQGNIQYF
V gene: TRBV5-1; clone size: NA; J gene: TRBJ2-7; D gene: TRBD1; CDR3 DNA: TGCGCCAGCAGCTTGGCGGACAGGACCAACTCCTACGAGCAGTACTTC; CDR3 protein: CASSLADRTNSYEQYF
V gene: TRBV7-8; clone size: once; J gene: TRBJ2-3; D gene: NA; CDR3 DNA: TGTGCCAGCAGCTTCGCGGCGGGCTACACAGATACGCAGTATTTT; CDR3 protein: CASSFAAGYTDTQYF
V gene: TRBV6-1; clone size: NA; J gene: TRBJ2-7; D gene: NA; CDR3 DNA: TGTGCCAGCAGGAAATATGGCGGAGGCGGCGAGCAGTACTTC; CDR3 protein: CASRKYGGGGEQYF
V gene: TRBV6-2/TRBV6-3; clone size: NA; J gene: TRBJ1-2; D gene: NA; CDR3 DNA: TGTGCCAGCAGTTACTCGGCCCCTATCGGCTACACCTTC; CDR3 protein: CASSYSAPIGYTF
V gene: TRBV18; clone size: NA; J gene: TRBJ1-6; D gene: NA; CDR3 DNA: TGTGCCAGCTCACCATCTTCGGTCCCCGCTAATTCACCCCTCCACTTT; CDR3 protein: CASSPSSVPANSPLHF
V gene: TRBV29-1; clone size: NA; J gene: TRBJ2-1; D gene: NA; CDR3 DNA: TGCAGCGTTGACTCCGACAGCCCGACTTACAATGAGCAGTTCTTC; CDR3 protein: CSVDSDSPTYNEQFF
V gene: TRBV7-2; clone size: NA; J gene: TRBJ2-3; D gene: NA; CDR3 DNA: TGTGCCAGCAGCCCGGACCTCATAGATACGCAGTATTTT; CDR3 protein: CASSPDLIDTQYF
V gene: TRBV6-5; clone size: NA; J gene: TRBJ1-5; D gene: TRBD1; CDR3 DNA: TGTGCCAGCGGACAGGGGATCGGGCCCCAGCATTTT; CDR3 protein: CASGQGIGPQHF
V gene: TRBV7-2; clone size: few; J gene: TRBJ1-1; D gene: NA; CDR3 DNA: TGTGCCAGCAGCCCGCGGTGGGGAATAGACACTGAAGCTTTCTTT; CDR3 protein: CASSPRWGIDTEAFF
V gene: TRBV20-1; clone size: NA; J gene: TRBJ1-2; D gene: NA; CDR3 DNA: TGCAGTGCCCCCACCACGTACTATGGCTACACCTTC; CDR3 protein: CSAPTTYYGYTF
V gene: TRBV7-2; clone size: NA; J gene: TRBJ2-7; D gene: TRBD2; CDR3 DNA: TGTGCCAGCAGCTCCCCACCTAGCGGGGACCTATCCTACGAGCAGTACTTC; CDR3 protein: CASSSPPSGDLSYEQYF
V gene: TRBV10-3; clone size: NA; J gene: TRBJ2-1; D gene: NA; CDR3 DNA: TGTGCCATCAGTGACGGTAGTGCTGAGCAGTTCTTC; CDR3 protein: CAISDGSAEQFF
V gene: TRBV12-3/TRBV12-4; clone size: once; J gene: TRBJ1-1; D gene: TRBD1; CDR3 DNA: TGTGCCAGCAGCACCCGACCCACAGGGGGCACTGAAGCTTTCTTT; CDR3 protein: CASSTRPTGGTEAFF
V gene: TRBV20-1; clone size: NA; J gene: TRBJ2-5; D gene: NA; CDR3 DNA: TGCAGTGCTGGTGGAATCAGGTTAAGAGAGACCCAGTACTTC; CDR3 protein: CSAGGIRLRETQYF
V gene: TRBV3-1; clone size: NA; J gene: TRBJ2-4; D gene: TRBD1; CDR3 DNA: TGTGCCAGCAGCTTTGGGACAGGAAAAAACATTCAGTACTTC; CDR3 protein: CASSFGTGKNIQYF
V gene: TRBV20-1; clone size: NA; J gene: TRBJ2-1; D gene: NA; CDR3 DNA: TGCAGTGCTGGCAACGACCCGCAAGCGGAAGAGTACAATGAGCAGTTCTTC; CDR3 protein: CSAGNDPQAEEYNEQFF
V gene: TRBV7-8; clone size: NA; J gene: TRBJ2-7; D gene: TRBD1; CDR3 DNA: TGTGCCAGCAGCTTAGGGGGACAGGGGATAAACGAGCAGTACTTC; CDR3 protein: CASSLGGQGINEQYF
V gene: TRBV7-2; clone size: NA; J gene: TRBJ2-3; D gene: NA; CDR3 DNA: TGTGCCAGCAGCTTATGGGGGGTGTCGAATACGCAGTATTTT; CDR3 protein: CASSLWGVSNTQYF
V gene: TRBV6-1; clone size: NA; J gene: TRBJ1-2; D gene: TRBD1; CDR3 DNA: TGTGCCAGCAGTGAAGCTTGGGACAGGGTGGGTGGCTACACCTTC; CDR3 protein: CASSEAWDRVGGYTF
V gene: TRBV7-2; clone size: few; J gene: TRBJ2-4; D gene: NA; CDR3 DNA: TGTGCCAGCAGCTTAGGAGGGGGCTCGGGGGAAAACATTCAGTACTTC; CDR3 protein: CASSLGGGSGENIQYF
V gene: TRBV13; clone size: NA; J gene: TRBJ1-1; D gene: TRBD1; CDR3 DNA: TGTGCCAGCAGCCCGCGCGGACAGGGAGGTGAAGCTTTCTTT; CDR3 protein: CASSPRGQGGEAFF
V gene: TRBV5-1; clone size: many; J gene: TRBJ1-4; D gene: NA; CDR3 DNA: TGCGCCAGCAGCCGAGGCCCCGGCGGCGCCGGGGAAAAACTGTTTTTT; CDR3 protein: CASSRGPGGAGEKLFF
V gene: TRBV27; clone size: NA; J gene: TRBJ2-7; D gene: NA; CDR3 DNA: TGTGCCAGCAGGTCCGGGACGCTCTCCTACGAGCAGTACTTC; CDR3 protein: CASRSGTLSYEQYF
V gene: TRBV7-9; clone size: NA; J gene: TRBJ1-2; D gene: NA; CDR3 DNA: TGTGCCAGCAGCCTCGGGGGGGAGTGGGGCTACACCTTC; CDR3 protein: CASSLGGEWGYTF
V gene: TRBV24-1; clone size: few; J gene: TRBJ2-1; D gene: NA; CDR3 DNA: TGTGCCACCAGTGAGAAGTACCGGACAGCCCTTAATGAGCAGTTCTTC; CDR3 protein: CATSEKYRTALNEQFF
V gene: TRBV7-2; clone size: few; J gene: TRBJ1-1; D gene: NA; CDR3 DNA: TGTGCCAGCAGCGAACCAAACTCCGAAGCTTTCTTT; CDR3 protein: CASSEPNSEAFF
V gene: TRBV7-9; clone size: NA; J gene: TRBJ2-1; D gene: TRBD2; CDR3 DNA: TGTGCCAGCAGCTCCCCTCTGACTAGCGGGATCGATGAGCAGTTCTTC; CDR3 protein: CASSSPLTSGIDEQFF
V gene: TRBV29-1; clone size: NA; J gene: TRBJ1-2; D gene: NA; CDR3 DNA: TGCAGCGTTGTGGGTCCGGCAGGGAGGGATGGCGGCTACACCTTC; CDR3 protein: CSVVGPAGRDGGYTF
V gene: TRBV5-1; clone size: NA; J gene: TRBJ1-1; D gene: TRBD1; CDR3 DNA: TGCGCCAGCAGGTCGGCGCCTACAGGGGCTGGCACTGAAGCTTTCTTT; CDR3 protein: CASRSAPTGAGTEAFF
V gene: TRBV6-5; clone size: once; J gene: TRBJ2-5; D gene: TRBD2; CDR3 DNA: TGTGCCAGCGGCGTCCAGCGGGGGTCGGGGACCCAGTACTTC; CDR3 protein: CASGVQRGSGTQYF
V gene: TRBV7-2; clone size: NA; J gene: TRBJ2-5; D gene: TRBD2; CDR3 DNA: TGTGCCAGCAGCTTAGGATTTAGTAGCGGGAGAGCTGAGACCCAGTACTTC; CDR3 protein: CASSLGFSSGRAETQYF
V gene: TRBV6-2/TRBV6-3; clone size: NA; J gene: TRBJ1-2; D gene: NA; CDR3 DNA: TGTGCCAGCAGTCCGGGGACATGCGGCTACACCTTC; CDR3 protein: CASSPGTCGYTF
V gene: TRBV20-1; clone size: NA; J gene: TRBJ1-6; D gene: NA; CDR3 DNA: TGCACAATACAGACAGGAGGACTCAATTCACCCCTCCACTTT; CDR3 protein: CTIQTGGLNSPLHF
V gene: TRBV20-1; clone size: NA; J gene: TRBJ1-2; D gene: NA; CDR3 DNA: TGCAGTGCTAACTTGGGGGGCCGGGGCTACACCTTC; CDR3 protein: CSANLGGRGYTF
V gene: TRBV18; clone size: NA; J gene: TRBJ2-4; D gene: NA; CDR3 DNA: TGTGCCAGCTCCCCACAGGCCCCGGGGGCCAAAAACATTCAGTACTTC; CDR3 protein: CASSPQAPGAKNIQYF
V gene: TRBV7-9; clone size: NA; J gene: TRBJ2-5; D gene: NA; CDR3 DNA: TGTGCCAGCAGCTGCGACAGCCAAGAGACCCAGTACTTC; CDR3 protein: CASSCDSQETQYF
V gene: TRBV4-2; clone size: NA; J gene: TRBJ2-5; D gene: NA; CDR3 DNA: TGTGCCAGCAGCCAAGACCTCGACTCGTGGGGGACCCAGTACTTC; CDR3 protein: CASSQDLDSWGTQYF
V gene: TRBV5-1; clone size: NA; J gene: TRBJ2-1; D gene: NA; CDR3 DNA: TGCGCCAGCAGCCGACAGTTCTCTACTGGGAATGAGCAGTTCTTC; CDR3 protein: CASSRQFSTGNEQFF
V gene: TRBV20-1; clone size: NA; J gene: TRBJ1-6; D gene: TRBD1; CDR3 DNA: TGCAGTGCAAAGACAGGGGGTATGGACTCACCCCTCCACTTT; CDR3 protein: CSAKTGGMDSPLHF
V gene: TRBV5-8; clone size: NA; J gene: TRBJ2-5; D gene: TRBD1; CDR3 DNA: TGTGCCAGCAGCCTGGCCGGGACAGCGTTTCTCGGGCAGTACTTC; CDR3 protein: CASSLAGTAFLGQYF
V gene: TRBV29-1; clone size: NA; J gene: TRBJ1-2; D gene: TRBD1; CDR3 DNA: TGCAGCGTTGGGTGGGACAGTAACTATGGCTACACCTTC; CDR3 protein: CSVGWDSNYGYTF
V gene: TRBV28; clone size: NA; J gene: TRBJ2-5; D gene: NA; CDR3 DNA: TGTGCCAGCAGTCCCCAGCAGCAAGGGTTCCGGGAGACCCAGTACTTC; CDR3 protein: CASSPQQQGFRETQYF
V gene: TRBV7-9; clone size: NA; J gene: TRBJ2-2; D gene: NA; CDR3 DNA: TGTGCCAGCAGCCTTATCACGACGCCTGGGACCGGGGAGCTGTTTTTT; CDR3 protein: CASSLITTPGTGELFF
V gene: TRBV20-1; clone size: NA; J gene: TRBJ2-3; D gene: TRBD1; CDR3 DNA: TGCAGTGCTCAGGACAGGGAGAAAGGCACAGATACGCAGTATTTT; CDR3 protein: CSAQDREKGTDTQYF
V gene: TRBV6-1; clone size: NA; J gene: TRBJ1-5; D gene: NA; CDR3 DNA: TGTGCCAGCAGCGGGAGAGAGGAGAATCAGCCCCAGCATTTT; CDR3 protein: CASSGREENQPQHF
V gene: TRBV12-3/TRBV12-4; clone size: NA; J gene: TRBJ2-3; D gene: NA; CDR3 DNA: TGTGCCAGCAGTTTAGCGCTTCTCGGGGCGGATACGCAGTATTTT; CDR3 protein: CASSLALLGADTQYF
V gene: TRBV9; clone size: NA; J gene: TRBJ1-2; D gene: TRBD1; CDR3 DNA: TGTGCCAGCAGCGTAGCACAGGGGCTTCGTGGTGGCTACACCTTC; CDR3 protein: CASSVAQGLRGGYTF
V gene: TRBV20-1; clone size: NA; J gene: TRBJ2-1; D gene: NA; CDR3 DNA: TGCAGTGCTAAAGGACTTCTAACCTACAATGAGCAGTTCTTC; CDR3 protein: CSAKGLLTYNEQFF